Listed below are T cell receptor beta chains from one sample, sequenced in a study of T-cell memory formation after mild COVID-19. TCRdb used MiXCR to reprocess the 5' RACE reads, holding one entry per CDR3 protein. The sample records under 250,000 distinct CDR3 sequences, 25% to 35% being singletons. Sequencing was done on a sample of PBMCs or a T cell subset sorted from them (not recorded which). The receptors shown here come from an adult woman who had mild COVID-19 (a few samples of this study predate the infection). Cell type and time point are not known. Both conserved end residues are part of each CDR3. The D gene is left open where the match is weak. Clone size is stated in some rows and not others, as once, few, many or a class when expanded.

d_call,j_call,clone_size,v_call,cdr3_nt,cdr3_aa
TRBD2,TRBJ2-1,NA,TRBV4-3,TGCGCCAGCAGCCAAGTCGGACTAGCGGGCTACAATGAGCAGTTCTTC,CASSQVGLAGYNEQFF
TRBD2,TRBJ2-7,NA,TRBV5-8,TGTGCCAGCAGCCGTTGGGCTAGCGGGGGCTCCTACGAGCAGTACTTC,CASSRWASGGSYEQYF
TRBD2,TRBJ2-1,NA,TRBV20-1,TGCAGTGCTAGAACCCTGGGACTAGCGGGCTACAATGAGCAGTTCTTC,CSARTLGLAGYNEQFF
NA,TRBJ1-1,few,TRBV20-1,TGCAGTGCTAGAGTAGGACAGAACACTGAAGCTTTCTTT,CSARVGQNTEAFF
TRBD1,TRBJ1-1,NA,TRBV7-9,TGTGCCAGCAGCTTAGTTCGGGACAGTGAAGCTTTCTTT,CASSLVRDSEAFF
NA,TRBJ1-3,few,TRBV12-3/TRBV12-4,TGTGCCAGCAGTTTCCCGGGAATGACTGGAAACACCATATATTTT,CASSFPGMTGNTIYF
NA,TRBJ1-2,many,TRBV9,TGTGCCAGCAGCGTAGGCGACTATGGCTACACCTTC,CASSVGDYGYTF
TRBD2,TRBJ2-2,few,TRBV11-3,TGTGCCAGCAGCTGGGGACTAGTCTCGAACACCGGGGAGCTGTTTTTT,CASSWGLVSNTGELFF
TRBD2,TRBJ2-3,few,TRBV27,TGTGCCAGCAGTTTAGCGGGGGGAGATACGCAGTATTTT,CASSLAGGDTQYF
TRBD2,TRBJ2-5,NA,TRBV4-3,TGCGCCAGCAGCCAAGAGGATCCGGGAGGGGAGACCCAGTACTTC,CASSQEDPGGETQYF
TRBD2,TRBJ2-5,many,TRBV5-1,TGCGCCAGCAGCGCAGCCGGGGGACTACAAGAGACCCAGTACTTC,CASSAAGGLQETQYF
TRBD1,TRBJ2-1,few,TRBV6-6,TGTGCCAGCAGTTACGGGACAGAGCCCCGGGAAAGAGGGTTCTTC,CASSYGTEPRERGFF
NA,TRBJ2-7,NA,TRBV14,TGTGCCAGCAGCCAAGATTGGCCGGCGAGCTCCTACGAGCAGTACTTC,CASSQDWPASSYEQYF
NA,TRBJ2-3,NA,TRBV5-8,TGTGCCAGCAGCCCATACAGGGTAATTAGCACAGATACGCAGTATTTT,CASSPYRVISTDTQYF
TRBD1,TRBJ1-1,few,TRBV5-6,TGTGCCAGCAGCGCCACAGGGGCCGAACGCTTCATGAACACTGAAGCTTTCTTT,CASSATGAERFMNTEAFF
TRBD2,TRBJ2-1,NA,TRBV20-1,TGCAGTGCTAAGAAAGCGGGACTAGCGGGATGGTATGAGCAGTTCTTC,CSAKKAGLAGWYEQFF
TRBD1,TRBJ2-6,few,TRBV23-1,TGCGCCAGCACCGCGGACAGGGATATCCTCCGCTCTGGGGCCAACGTCCTGACTTTC,CASTADRDILRSGANVLTF
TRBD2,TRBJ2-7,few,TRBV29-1,TGCAGCGTTGGTGGAGGCGGGAGACTGGGCGAGCAGTACTTC,CSVGGGGRLGEQYF
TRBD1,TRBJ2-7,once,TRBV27,TGTGCCAGCAGTACCGGGACAGGCTACGAGCAGTACTTC,CASSTGTGYEQYF
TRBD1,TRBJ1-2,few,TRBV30,TGTGCCTGGGCGACAGGGTTTGACTATGGCTACACCTTC,CAWATGFDYGYTF
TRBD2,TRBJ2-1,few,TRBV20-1,TGCAGTGCTAGAAATAGCGGGAGTCAAGAAAATGAGCAGTTCTTC,CSARNSGSQENEQFF
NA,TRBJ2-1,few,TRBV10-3,TGTGCCATCAGTGATAAGACAGGCTCCTACAATGAGCAGTTCTTC,CAISDKTGSYNEQFF
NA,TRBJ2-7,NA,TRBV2,TGTGCCGCATGGGACCCTAACTACGAGCAGTACTTC,CAAWDPNYEQYF
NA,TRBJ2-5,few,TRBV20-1,TGCAGTGCTGGCCCGTTAGTGGGTGGAGAGACCCAGTACTTC,CSAGPLVGGETQYF
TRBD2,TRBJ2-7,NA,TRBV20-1,TGCAGTGCTAGAGTCCCTAGCGGCAGCTACGAGCAGTACTTC,CSARVPSGSYEQYF
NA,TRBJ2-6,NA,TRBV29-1,TGCAGCGCTCTCTCGGCCCAAGCTGGGGCCAATGTCCTGACTTTC,CSALSAQAGANVLTF
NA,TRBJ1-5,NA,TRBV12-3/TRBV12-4,TGTGCCAGCAGTTGGCAGGCTATGATTCAGCCCCAGCATTTT,CASSWQAMIQPQHF
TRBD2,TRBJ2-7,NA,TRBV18,TGTGCCACCGCCCGAGCGGGAGTCCCTGGCGGGGAGCAGTACTTC,CATARAGVPGGEQYF
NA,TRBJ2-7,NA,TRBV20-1,TGCAGTGCTAGTCGAAACTACGAGCAGTACTTC,CSASRNYEQYF
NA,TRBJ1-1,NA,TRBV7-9,TGTGCCAGCAGCCTACAGGCGAACACTGAAGCTTTCTTT,CASSLQANTEAFF
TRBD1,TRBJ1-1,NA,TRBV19,TGTGCCAGTAGTTTTAGGGGGCGGACTGAAGCTTTCTTT,CASSFRGRTEAFF
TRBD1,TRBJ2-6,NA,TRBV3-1,TGTGCCAGCAGCCAAGAGGGGACAGCCATTAGGGCCAACGTCCTGACTTTC,CASSQEGTAIRANVLTF
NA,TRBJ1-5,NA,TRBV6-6,TGTGCCAGCAGTTACTCGGCAGGGGTGGGTAGCAATCAGCCTCAGCATTTT,CASSYSAGVGSNQPQHF
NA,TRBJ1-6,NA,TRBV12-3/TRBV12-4,TGTGCCAGCACCCGACCGGGTCCTGCTAATTCACCCCTCCACTTT,CASTRPGPANSPLHF
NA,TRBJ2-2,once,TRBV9,TGTGCCAGCAGCGTAGAGCCACGGAACACCGGGGAGCTGTTTTTT,CASSVEPRNTGELFF
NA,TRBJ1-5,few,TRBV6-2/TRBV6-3,TGTGCCAGCAGTTGGGGAGAGCCGCGAGGGCCCCAGCATTTT,CASSWGEPRGPQHF
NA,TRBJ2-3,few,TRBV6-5,TGTGCCAGCAGTTTTACCTGGGAGCCTCCAGATACGCAGTATTTT,CASSFTWEPPDTQYF
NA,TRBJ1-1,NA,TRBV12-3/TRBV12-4,TGTGCCAGCAGTCCGATCCGTGGAAACACTGAAGCTTTCTTT,CASSPIRGNTEAFF
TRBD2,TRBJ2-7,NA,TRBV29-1,TGCAGCGTCACCGGGGGGGTCTACGAGCAGTACTTC,CSVTGGVYEQYF
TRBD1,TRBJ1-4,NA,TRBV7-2,TGTGCCAGCAGCCCCATCGGACAGGCAGCACCAAATGAAAAACTGTTTTTT,CASSPIGQAAPNEKLFF
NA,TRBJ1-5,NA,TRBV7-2,TGTGCCAGCAGCTTAGAAGGACCAGGGCTGTATCAGCCCCAGCATTTT,CASSLEGPGLYQPQHF
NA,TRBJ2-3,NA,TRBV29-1,TGCAGCGTTGAAGGGTCGATGAAGGGGGCAGATACGCAGTATTTT,CSVEGSMKGADTQYF
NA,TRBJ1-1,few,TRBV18,TGTGCCAGCTCACCGATGGTGAACACTGAAGCTTTCTTT,CASSPMVNTEAFF
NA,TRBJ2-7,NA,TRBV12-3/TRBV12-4,TGTGCCAGCAGTTCCCAACCGACAAGGGGCAACGAGCAGTACTTC,CASSSQPTRGNEQYF
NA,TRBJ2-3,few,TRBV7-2,TGTGCCAGCAGCTTAAGTGGGGGGTCGCAGTATTTT,CASSLSGGSQYF
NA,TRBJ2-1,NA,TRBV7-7,TGTGCCAGCAGCTTTGACCCCTACAATGAGCAGTTCTTC,CASSFDPYNEQFF